Reported below is one T cell receptor beta chain. The antigen is not known. This sample was taken from a study of tumor-infiltrating lymphocytes in localized non-small cell lung cancer. Study as a whole: Each patient gave resected tumor and non-adjacent uninvolved lung tissue.

This CDR3 has 13 amino acids. Per the germline V gene, CDR1 is LNHDA and CDR2 is SQIVND (reference sequence). The V and J ends lost 7 bases and 5 bases respectively, with 14 bases between them. Study results and limitations: Tumors had more T cell infiltration than uninvolved lung, per TCRbeta sequencing and CD3 counts. No T-cell fraction difference was seen between IM1 and IM2 tumors. No link was found between tumor T-cell fraction and recurrence-free survival.

Assay used: immunoSEQ multiplex PCR; TCRdb lists only in-frame clones, some missing. This table holds some 29,000 clones, approximately 83% found once. The chain carries TRBV19 and TRBJ1-2; D may be TRBD1 (5 bases). Sequencing was done on a sample of lung tumor tissue. The receptor was isolated from a human donor with non-small cell lung cancer. The CDR3 reads CASTPGLGYGYTF. The CDR3 nucleotides read TGTGCCAGTACCCCAGGGTTGGGGTATGGCTACACCTTC.